This is a list of T cell receptor beta chains from one sample in a study of T cells after posttransplantation cyclophosphamide. Generated by immunoSEQ multiplex PCR, the TCRdb table keeps only in-frame clones and is missing some. The sample consists of over 3,500 clones, 76% of them appearing once. The input for sequencing was PBMCs, taken after allogeneic stem cell transplant with posttransplant cyclophosphamide. These receptors originate from a male patient in his 40s who received an allogeneic stem cell transplant from a related donor, was CMV-positive, and had acute and chronic GVHD. These T cells may partly come from the graft donor. The CDR3 runs from the conserved cysteine through the conserved F or W. The order of the fields is V gene, J gene, CDR3 protein.

>TRBV6-1|TRBJ2-5
CASSARELAREETQYF
>TRBV30|TRBJ1-6
CAWGQGLSYNSPLHF
>TRBV11-2|TRBJ2-5
CASSWTRAETQYF
>TRBV11-3|TRBJ2-5
CASSYYGLAGGLETQYF
>TRBV19|TRBJ1-1
CASQGNTEAFF
>TRBV5-1|TRBJ2-3
CASSSQPGLGTTDTQYF
>TRBV29-1|TRBJ1-2
CSVDSGYGYTF
>TRBV30|TRBJ2-2
CAWSAGTSYPGELFF
>TRBV10-1|TRBJ2-3
CASSRDSRTDTQYF
>TRBV9|TRBJ2-2
CASSARTGRFTGELFF
>TRBV5-8|TRBJ2-2
CASSPSVNTGELFF
>TRBV4-1|TRBJ2-5
CASSPGDRGWETQYF
>TRBV11-3|TRBJ2-5
CASSFRSRGETQYF
>TRBV6-1|TRBJ2-7
CASSEIGQGIYEQYF
>TRBV6-5|TRBJ1-2
CASSSNRAARYGYTF
>TRBV19|TRBJ1-4
CASSRGGYQNEKLFF
>TRBV18|TRBJ2-7
CASSRPGQGAFEQYF
>TRBV19|TRBJ2-2
CASSGTSRITGELFF
>TRBV21-1|TRBJ2-3
CASRGGNTQYF
>TRBV5-1|TRBJ2-2
CASSSTANTGELFF
>TRBV11-3|TRBJ2-1
CASSPPFEESHEQFF
>TRBV27|TRBJ2-2
CASTGTSKVTGELFF
>TRBV29-1|TRBJ2-2
CSAEARTSGRANTGELFF
>TRBV28|TRBJ2-1
CASSELSSYNEQFF
>TRBV30|TRBJ2-1
CAWSRLRDEQFF
>TRBV19|TRBJ1-2
CASSPGTGAFSDYGYTF
>TRBV7-2|TRBJ2-2
CASGILAGGTGELFF
>TRBV19|TRBJ2-1
CASSISSASYNEQFF
>TRBV11-3|.
CASSLVGQGGLLVYEQYF
>TRBV9|TRBJ2-5
CASSLAGTQETQYF
>TRBV5-8|TRBJ1-5
CASSLTGDQHF
>TRBV14|TRBJ2-2
CASSQVKPGTSVNTGELFF
>TRBV14|TRBJ2-7
CASSQVGSRSYEQYF
>TRBV9|TRBJ2-7
CASSLQGSYEQYF
>TRBV5-1|TRBJ1-1
CASSFTEPMNTEAFF
>TRBV2|TRBJ1-5
CASSRTGANQPQHF
>TRBV4-2|TRBJ1-2
CASSQEQGAAFNYGYTF
>TRBV19|TRBJ2-5
CASNAGGAQETQYF
>TRBV27|TRBJ1-5
CASSHRESNQPQHF
>TRBV19|TRBJ1-2
CASTGVYYGYTF
>TRBV11-2|TRBJ2-5
CASSFRLAGRGETQYF
>TRBV2|TRBJ2-5
CAPGGGGYQETQYF
>TRBV6-5|TRBJ2-5
CASSPGTSRKTQYF